This is a list of T cell receptor beta chains from one sample in a study of blood T cell repertoires in COVID-19. Produced via immunoSEQ multiplex PCR; TCRdb's table is partial and in-frame only. The sample shows 90,000 to 130,000 clones, over 60% of them seen only once. Sequences were obtained from peripheral blood. These receptors were taken from a woman aged 80 or over with acute or convalescent COVID-19. CDR3s include the opening cysteine and the closing phenylalanine or tryptophan. D genes are given only for firm matches. Clone size is given for some rows only: seen once, a few or many times, or a class if the clone is expanded.

clone_size: once
j_call: TRBJ1-1
v_call: TRBV7-9
d_call: .
cdr3_nt: TGTGCCAGCAGCTTTGGATCAGGGGCGGGCACTGAAGCTTTCTTT
cdr3_aa: CASSFGSGAGTEAFF

clone_size: many
j_call: TRBJ2-7
v_call: TRBV7-2
d_call: .
cdr3_nt: TGTGCCAGCAGCTCGTTCTTAGCGGATCTCTCCTACGAGCAGTACTTC
cdr3_aa: CASSSFLADLSYEQYF

clone_size: .
j_call: TRBJ1-2
v_call: TRBV9
d_call: TRBD1
cdr3_nt: TGTGCCAGCAGCGTACAGGGGGCGGGTGGCTACACCTTC
cdr3_aa: CASSVQGAGGYTF

clone_size: .
j_call: TRBJ2-1
v_call: TRBV6-1
d_call: TRBD2
cdr3_nt: TGTGCCAGCAGTACGACTAGCGGTGAGCAGTTCTTC
cdr3_aa: CASSTTSGEQFF

clone_size: .
j_call: TRBJ2-2
v_call: TRBV14
d_call: .
cdr3_nt: TGTGCCAGCAGCCATTTGGGCCGGGGCACCGGGGAGCTGTTTTTT
cdr3_aa: CASSHLGRGTGELFF

clone_size: .
j_call: TRBJ1-1
v_call: TRBV6-2/TRBV6-3
d_call: .
cdr3_nt: TGTGCCAGCAGCCCAGGGGTTACGGGCACTGAAGCTTTCTTT
cdr3_aa: CASSPGVTGTEAFF

clone_size: .
j_call: TRBJ2-7
v_call: TRBV10-2
d_call: TRBD2
cdr3_nt: TGCGCCAGCAGTGAGTGGACTAGCGGGACCAGCTCCTACGAGCAGTACTTC
cdr3_aa: CASSEWTSGTSSYEQYF

clone_size: .
j_call: TRBJ2-3
v_call: TRBV20-1
d_call: TRBD2
cdr3_nt: TGCAGTGCTAGTGATTCCGGGGGAGGGGATACGCAGTATTTT
cdr3_aa: CSASDSGGGDTQYF

clone_size: .
j_call: TRBJ1-1
v_call: TRBV21-1
d_call: .
cdr3_nt: TGTGCCAGCAGCAGAGACAGGGGAGCTTTCTTT
cdr3_aa: CASSRDRGAFF

clone_size: .
j_call: TRBJ1-1
v_call: TRBV2
d_call: TRBD1
cdr3_nt: TGTGCCAGCAGTGAGTTTGCGGACAGGGAAGCTTTCTTT
cdr3_aa: CASSEFADREAFF

clone_size: few
j_call: TRBJ2-7
v_call: TRBV6-2/TRBV6-3
d_call: .
cdr3_nt: TGTGCCAGCAGTTTCCAGCGGGCGGAGACCTACGAGCAGTACTTC
cdr3_aa: CASSFQRAETYEQYF

clone_size: .
j_call: TRBJ1-2
v_call: TRBV12-5
d_call: TRBD1
cdr3_nt: TGTGCTAGTGTCAGAGACAGGGGTCTGACCGTCTTC
cdr3_aa: CASVRDRGLTVF

clone_size: .
j_call: TRBJ1-1
v_call: TRBV6-5
d_call: .
cdr3_nt: TGTGCCAGCAGGGAGACCGAGAACACTGAAGCTTTCTTT
cdr3_aa: CASRETENTEAFF

clone_size: .
j_call: TRBJ2-5
v_call: TRBV7-9
d_call: TRBD2
cdr3_nt: TGTGCCAGCAGCTCCCGGACTAGCGGGAACTCCTGGGAGACCCAGTACTTC
cdr3_aa: CASSSRTSGNSWETQYF

clone_size: .
j_call: TRBJ1-6
v_call: TRBV18
d_call: TRBD1
cdr3_nt: TGTGCCAGCAACAGGGGGCCAAATTCACCCCTCCACTTT
cdr3_aa: CASNRGPNSPLHF

clone_size: .
j_call: TRBJ1-5
v_call: TRBV2
d_call: .
cdr3_nt: TGTGCCAGCAGTGAAGCGCTTCAGGGGAGAAGGCCCCAGCATTTT
cdr3_aa: CASSEALQGRRPQHF

clone_size: .
j_call: TRBJ2-1
v_call: TRBV19
d_call: TRBD2
cdr3_nt: TGTGCCAGTAGTAGAGACACTAGCGGGAGGAGCTCCTACAATGAGCAGTTCTTC
cdr3_aa: CASSRDTSGRSSYNEQFF

clone_size: .
j_call: TRBJ2-5
v_call: TRBV5-1
d_call: TRBD1
cdr3_nt: TGCGCCAGCAGCTTGGAAGGGGGCGTCGAGACCCAGTACTTC
cdr3_aa: CASSLEGGVETQYF

clone_size: .
j_call: TRBJ2-1
v_call: TRBV29-1
d_call: .
cdr3_nt: TGCAGCGTTGTCGCGGTTTTCGAGCAGTTCTTC
cdr3_aa: CSVVAVFEQFF

clone_size: .
j_call: TRBJ2-2
v_call: TRBV11-2
d_call: TRBD2
cdr3_nt: TGTGCCAGCAGCTTAGGACTAGCGGGCACCCGGGAGCTGTTTTTT
cdr3_aa: CASSLGLAGTRELFF

clone_size: .
j_call: TRBJ1-2
v_call: TRBV19
d_call: TRBD1
cdr3_nt: TGTGCCAGCCGGAACCCGGGACAGTTGAATTATGGCTACACCTTC
cdr3_aa: CASRNPGQLNYGYTF

clone_size: .
j_call: TRBJ2-7
v_call: TRBV6-1
d_call: .
cdr3_nt: TGTGCCAGCAGTGAAGTCAGGGCCTACGAGCAGTACTTC
cdr3_aa: CASSEVRAYEQYF

clone_size: few
j_call: TRBJ2-7
v_call: TRBV5-5
d_call: TRBD1
cdr3_nt: TGTGCCAGCAGCTTAAGACAGGGGTGGCTAGCTGTCGAGCAGTACTTC
cdr3_aa: CASSLRQGWLAVEQYF

clone_size: .
j_call: TRBJ1-6
v_call: TRBV19
d_call: TRBD1
cdr3_nt: TGTGCCAGTAGTTCCCGGACAGGGGAGGAATCACCCCTCCACTTT
cdr3_aa: CASSSRTGEESPLHF

clone_size: .
j_call: TRBJ2-3
v_call: TRBV12-3/TRBV12-4
d_call: TRBD1
cdr3_nt: TGTGCCAGCAGTGACAGGGCAGCAGATACGCAGTATTTT
cdr3_aa: CASSDRAADTQYF

clone_size: .
j_call: TRBJ2-5
v_call: TRBV4-1
d_call: TRBD2
cdr3_nt: TGCGCCAGCAGCCAAGACCCGTTAGCGGGGGGCCGGGGGGAGACCCAGTACTTC
cdr3_aa: CASSQDPLAGGRGETQYF

clone_size: .
j_call: TRBJ1-6
v_call: TRBV19
d_call: .
cdr3_nt: TGTGCCAGTACTAGAACGACAGCAGCCGGGTCACCCCTCCACTTT
cdr3_aa: CASTRTTAAGSPLHF

clone_size: .
j_call: TRBJ2-7
v_call: TRBV5-1
d_call: .
cdr3_nt: TGCGCCAGCAGCGCCGCTTCAGGGGATATACCTTCCTACGAGCAGTACTTC
cdr3_aa: CASSAASGDIPSYEQYF

clone_size: .
j_call: TRBJ1-3
v_call: TRBV7-2
d_call: .
cdr3_nt: TGTGCCAGCAGCGGAGGGAGCTCTGGAAACACCATATATTTT
cdr3_aa: CASSGGSSGNTIYF

clone_size: .
j_call: TRBJ2-3
v_call: TRBV29-1
d_call: .
cdr3_nt: TGCAGCGTTGATCTAGCAGTAGGGACTGGAGATACGCAGTATTTT
cdr3_aa: CSVDLAVGTGDTQYF

clone_size: .
j_call: TRBJ2-7
v_call: TRBV6-5
d_call: TRBD1
cdr3_nt: TGTGCCAGCACTCGGGGACAGGGACTCAAGAAGCAGTACTTC
cdr3_aa: CASTRGQGLKKQYF

clone_size: .
j_call: TRBJ1-4
v_call: TRBV6-5
d_call: TRBD1
cdr3_nt: TGTGCCAGCAAAACTGGACAGGGTGCGGAAAAACTGTTTTTT
cdr3_aa: CASKTGQGAEKLFF